The 32 T cell receptor beta chains in this list originate from one sample, sequenced in a study of blood T cell repertoires in COVID-19. The table came from immunoSEQ multiplex PCR; TCRdb's copy has only in-frame clones and leaves some out. The sample includes 250,000 to 350,000 clones, 88% of them seen just once. Sequencing was performed on PBMCs or T cells enriched from blood (not recorded which). These receptors were taken from a woman between 45 and 65 years old who had recovered from COVID-19.

The genes are TRBV7-9 and TRBJ1-2, with 8 bases fitting TRBD1. The germline gives CDR1 SEHNR, CDR2 FQNEAQ (reference sequence). CDR3 length: 17 residues. Trimming took 4 bases from V and 2 from J; bases not matched to a gene: 12. The CDR3 nucleotides are TGTGCCAGCAGCTCCATCCTAAGGACAGGGACAAACTATGGCTACACCTTC. Its protein product is CASSSILRTGTNYGYTF.

This chain links TRBV19 with TRBJ2-7; tentative D call: TRBD1 (6 bases). The germline V gene encodes CDR1 LNHDA and CDR2 SQIVND (reference sequence). V was cut by 4 bases and J by 0 bases, with 13 bases left in between. The CDR3 runs to 15 residues. The DNA for the CDR3 is TGTGCCAGTAGTAGGGACATCTCAAGCTCCTACGAGCAGTACTTC. This gives the protein CASSRDISSSYEQYF.

The CDR3, as DNA: TGTGCCAGCAGCCTCGGACAGGGGGATGGCTACACCTTC. Its translation: CASSLGQGDGYTF. The genes are TRBV7-9 and TRBJ1-2, with TRBD1 matching over 10 bases. Looked up from germline, CDR1 is SEHNR and CDR2 is FQNEAQ (reference sequence). The ends lost 5 bases at V and 6 bases at J; junction bases unmatched: 3. This CDR3 comprises 13 residues. The full variable domain, completed using reference TRBV7-9 and TRBJ1-2, is DTGVSQNPRHKITKRGQNVTFRCDPISEHNRLYWYRQTLGQGPEFLTYFQNEAQLEKSRLLSDRFSAERPKGSFSTLEIQRTEQGDSAMYLCASSLGQGDGYTFGSGTRLTVV.

This clone was recorded a few times. The rearrangement uses TRBV5-1 and TRBJ2-7, with 10 bases lining up with TRBD2. The CDR3 extends over 16 amino acids. Per the germline V gene, CDR1 is SGHRS and CDR2 is YFSETQ. Trimming removed 7 bases from V and 3 bases from J; junction bases left unmatched: 13. CDR3 bases: TGCGCCAGCTCCACTAGCGGGATTGGAGGATTCTACGAGCAGTACTTC. Translating gives CASSTSGIGGFYEQYF.

The chain joins TRBV9 to TRBJ1-4, with 9 bases matching TRBD1. The CDR3 spans 15 residues. Trimming at V came to 4 bases and at J to 3 bases, leaving 4 bases not matched to a gene. CDR1 and CDR2 (germline): SGDLS, YYNGEE. This CDR3 is CASSTGTGPNEKLFF. The CDR3 nucleotides are TGTGCCAGCAGCACAGGGACAGGGCCTAATGAAAAACTGTTTTTT.

The V gene is TRBV19, the J gene TRBJ1-5, with D unclear. The CDR3 is 14 residues long. Germline V gives CDR1 LNHDA, CDR2 SQIVND (reference sequence). Trimming cost V 3 bases and J 9 bases, with 15 bases left between them. The CDR3 loop is CASSMEFSSWPQHF. The CDR3 bases are TGTGCCAGTAGTATGGAGTTTTCGTCATGGCCCCAGCATTTT.

V usage is TRBV30 and J usage is TRBJ1-3, with 7 positions matching TRBD1. This CDR3 has 16 amino acids. With V trimmed by 2 bases and J by 4 bases, 11 bases remained unmatched. Germline loops: CDR1 GTSNPN, CDR2 SVGIG (reference sequence). The CDR3 nucleotides read TGTGCCTGGAGTTTTAGGACAGGTATAATCGGAAACACCATATATTTT. Amino acids: CAWSFRTGIIGNTIYF.

The CDR3 DNA reads TGTGCCAGCAGCTCCGGACAGGGTGATAGGGATACGCAGTATTTT. It codes for CASSSGQGDRDTQYF. This chain connects TRBV7-2 to TRBJ2-3, with 8 nucleotides matching TRBD1. The CDR3 extends over 15 amino acids. The V segment lost 4 bases and the J segment 6 bases; nucleotides outside the gene matches: 9. Germline CDR1 is SGHTA and CDR2 is FQGNSA.

The chain couples TRBV28 to TRBJ2-6; D perhaps matches TRBD1 (6 bases). Germline values: CDR1 MDHEN, CDR2 SYDVKM. This CDR3 spans 15 amino acids. The V gene lost 6 bases and the J gene lost 0 bases, with 9 bases spanning the gap. The CDR3 DNA is TGTGCCAGCAGCCCGGACAGCTCTGGGGCCAACGTCCTGACTTTC. Translation gives CASSPDSSGANVLTF.

This chain connects TRBV12-3 or TRBV12-4 to TRBJ1-5; D gene ambiguous. The CDR3 is 12 amino acids. Trimming removed 7 bases at V and 9 bases at J, with 13 bases between. CDR3 region: CASTPAVGPQHF. The CDR3 coding sequence is TGTGCCAGCACTCCGGCGGTGGGGCCCCAGCATTTT.

This clone was detected only a few times. The rearrangement links TRBV2 to TRBJ2-7, with 7 bases identical to TRBD1. The junction had 8 bases not matched to a gene; V was cut back by 3 bases and J by 6 bases. Germline V gene sequence: CDR1 SNHLY, CDR2 FYNNEI. CDR3 length: 14 amino acids. CDR3 sequence: CASSEYRGRGEQYF. DNA for the CDR3: TGTGCCAGCAGTGAGTACAGGGGTAGGGGCGAGCAGTACTTC.

V usage is TRBV30 and J usage is TRBJ1-2; D not resolved. The CDR3 loop spans 12 amino acids. From germline, CDR1 is GTSNPN and CDR2 SVGIG (reference sequence). Trimming took off 4 bases at V and 7 bases at J, with 13 bases between the two ends. CDR3 coding DNA: TGTGCCTGGACAAGGAGAGCGGGTGGCTACACCTTC. Its protein is CAWTRRAGGYTF. Together with reference TRBV30 and TRBJ1-2, the CDR3 gives the full variable domain: SQTIHQWPATLVQPVGSPLSLECTVEGTSNPNLYWYRQAAGRGLQLLFYSVGIGQISSEVPQNLSASRPQDRQFILSSKKLLLSDSGFYLCAWTRRAGGYTFGSGTRLTVV.

The genes are TRBV25-1 and TRBJ2-5; tentatively, D is TRBD1 (5 bases). Trimming removed 4 bases at V and 2 bases at J, with 8 bases between. The CDR3 totals 13 residues. Germline assignment: CDR1 MGHDK and CDR2 SYGVNS. The CDR3, as DNA: TGTGCCAGCAGTGTGCCAGGGCAAGAGACCCAGTACTTC. Translated, it gives CASSVPGQETQYF.

The rearrangement links TRBV7-2 to TRBJ1-1; 7 bases map to TRBD1. This CDR3 has 13 residues. Germline CDR1 and CDR2: SGHTA and FQGNSA. V lost 6 bases and J lost 0; bases outside the gene matches: 1. CDR3 nucleotide sequence: TGTGCCAGCAGGGGACAGCTGAACACTGAAGCTTTCTTT. Amino acids: CASRGQLNTEAFF.

The rearrangement joins TRBV3-1 (or the pseudogene TRBV3-2) to TRBJ1-2, with D possibly matching TRBD1 (6 bases). The germline CDR1 and CDR2 sequences are LGHDT and YNNKEL (reference sequence). This CDR3 spans 12 amino acids. V dropped 3 bases and J dropped 7 bases, with 9 bases sitting between them. CDR3 region: CASSQRTAGYTF. CDR3 nucleotide sequence: TGTGCCAGCAGCCAGAGGACAGCTGGCTACACCTTC.

The chain carries TRBV6-1 and TRBJ2-7; TRBD1 matches 7 bases. This CDR3 region has 13 residues. With V trimmed by 6 bases and J by 4 bases, 6 bases remained unmatched. CDR1 is MNHNS and CDR2 is SASEGT in the germline V gene. CDR3 sequence (DNA): TGTGCCAGCAGAGCGACAGGGTCGTACGAGCAGTACTTC. Protein: CASRATGSYEQYF.

This clone was detected only once. This chain joins TRBV11-2 and TRBJ1-2; 11 positions agree with TRBD1. CDR3 length equals 14 residues. The J segment lost 8 bases and the V segment lost 5 bases, leaving 7 bases of the junction unmatched. CDR1 is SGHAT and CDR2 is FQNNGV in the germline V gene. The CDR3 protein is CASSRTGGARGYTF. The CDR3 nucleotides read TGTGCCAGCAGCCGGACAGGGGGCGCGAGGGGCTACACCTTC.

The CDR3 reads CASSVVPVINYGYTF. The CDR3 region has the DNA TGTGCCAGCAGCGTAGTCCCAGTGATAAACTATGGCTACACCTTC. The chain recombines TRBV9 with TRBJ1-2, with D unresolved. Germline CDR1 is SGDLS and CDR2 is YYNGEE. Trimming removed 0 bases at V and 2 bases at J, with 11 bases between. CDR3 length: 15 residues.

With regard to this clone: One end of the junction is discordant with germline, which a read error may explain. Within the sample, other DNA sequences also encode this same CDR3. The chain joins TRBV5-4 to TRBJ2-2, with D perhaps matching TRBD1 (6 bases). Germline CDR1 reads SGHNT; CDR2 reads YYREEE (reference sequence). This CDR3 region has 15 residues. The CDR3 loop reads CASSLPGQRTGELFF. CDR3 bases: TGTGCCAGCAGCTTACCGGGACAACGGACCGGGGAGTTGTTTTTT.

This clone was seen just once. The chain combines TRBV7-3 with TRBJ2-3, with a possible D match to TRBD2 (6 bases). The CDR3 covers 14 residues. V lost 6 bases and J lost 2, with 12 bases in between. The V gene's germline CDR1 is SGHTA and CDR2 FQGTGA. CDR3 loop: CASSSRGLTDTQYF. DNA for the CDR3: TGTGCCAGCAGTTCTAGGGGACTCACAGATACGCAGTATTTT. Looking up the rest from reference TRBV7-3 and TRBJ2-3 gives the full variable domain: GAGVSQTPSNKVTEKGKYVELRCDPISGHTALYWYRQSLGQGPEFLIYFQGTGAADDSGLPNDRFFAVRPEGSVSTLKIQRTERGDSAVYLCASSSRGLTDTQYFGPGTRLTVL.

V is TRBV6-2 or TRBV6-3 and J is TRBJ1-5; a possible D gene is TRBD1 (5 bases). The CDR3 has 16 residues. V was shortened by 2 bases and J by 2 bases, with 13 bases between the two germline ends. The germline gives CDR1 MNHEY, CDR2 SVGEGT. The CDR3 DNA is TGTGCCAGCAGTTACCCCGGCCCGGGGGGCAATCAGCCCCAGCATTTT. This encodes CASSYPGPGGNQPQHF.

A few counts support this clone. This chain uses TRBV5-1 with TRBJ1-2, with 8 bases aligning to TRBD1. The germline CDR1 and CDR2 sequences are SGHRS and YFSETQ. The V segment lost 5 bases and the J segment 4 bases; nucleotides outside the gene matches: 4. This CDR3 comprises 13 residues. CDR3 sequence reads: CASRPQGVYGYTF. As DNA, the CDR3 is TGCGCCAGCAGGCCACAGGGGGTCTATGGCTACACCTTC.

The V gene is TRBV7-2, the J gene TRBJ2-7; 8 positions match TRBD1. Germline values: CDR1 SGHTA, CDR2 FQGNSA. Germline trimming cut 4 bases from V and 1 base from J; bases unmatched to any gene: 6. This CDR3 spans 15 amino acids. CDR3: CASSSWTGPSYEQYF. The CDR3 nucleotides are TGTGCCAGCAGCTCATGGACAGGGCCTTCCTACGAGCAGTACTTC.

The chain couples TRBV7-9 to TRBJ2-5; TRBD1 matches at 8 bases. The germline V gene encodes CDR1 SEHNR and CDR2 FQNEAQ (reference sequence). The CDR3 sequence is 14 residues long. V lost 6 bases, J lost 0 bases, and 3 bases stayed unmatched. CDR3 amino acids: CASRRQGYQETQYF. In DNA form, the CDR3 reads TGTGCCAGCAGAAGACAGGGGTACCAAGAGACCCAGTACTTC.

This sequence joins TRBV2 and TRBJ2-7; D is uncertain. The V gene's germline CDR1 is SNHLY and CDR2 FYNNEI. CDR3 length equals 12 residues. V was shortened by 8 bases and J by 2 bases, with 10 bases between the two germline ends. DNA of the CDR3: TGTGCCAGCTCGAGACTGGCCTACGAGCAGTACTTC. It is translated as CASSRLAYEQYF.

This sequence joins TRBV6-5 and TRBJ2-7; 9 positions agree with TRBD1. This CDR3 is built from 14 residues. J was trimmed by 3 bases and V by 8 bases; bases with no gene match: 8. CDR1 MNHEY and CDR2 SVGAGI come from the germline V gene. The CDR3 bases are TGTGCCAGCGCCCCGGGACAGGGCGTCTACGAGCAGTACTTC. Encoded protein: CASAPGQGVYEQYF.

V usage is TRBV7-2 and J usage is TRBJ2-7, with D possibly being TRBD1 (6 bases). Between the trimmed V and J ends, which lost 3 bases and 5 bases, there was a span of 11 bases. The CDR3 loop spans 13 amino acids. Germline CDR1 SGHTA, CDR2 FQGNSA. The CDR3 DNA reads as TGTGCCAGCAGCTTGCGAGGACAGAACGAGCAGTACTTC. Translating it yields CASSLRGQNEQYF.

This chain uses TRBV2 with TRBJ1-1, with unresolved D. Per the germline V gene, CDR1 is SNHLY and CDR2 is FYNNEI. Deletions cut 0 bases from V and 8 bases from J, with 10 bases between. This CDR3 is built from 13 residues. DNA for the CDR3: TGTGCCAGCAGTGAAGCGAGGGCAGCCGAAGCTTTCTTT. Its translation is CASSEARAAEAFF.

The V gene is TRBV6-1, the J gene TRBJ2-1; TRBD2 matches at 9 bases. The CDR3 covers 18 residues. In germline, CDR1 is MNHNS, CDR2 SASEGT. V dropped 2 bases and J dropped 0; count of bases not matched to a gene: 8. The CDR3 protein is CASSEIGHSGSSYNEQFF. CDR3 DNA sequence: TGTGCCAGCAGTGAAATAGGCCATAGCGGGAGCTCCTACAATGAGCAGTTCTTC.

The rearrangement uses TRBV27 and TRBJ1-3, with TRBD1 as a possible D gene (6 bases). V was pared by 7 bases and J by 4 bases, with 17 bases between. The germline gives CDR1 MNHEY, CDR2 SMNVEV (reference sequence). The CDR3 is 15 amino acids. The CDR3 here is CASIERGKAGNTIYF. The CDR3 nucleotides are TGTGCCAGCATCGAAAGGGGGAAGGCCGGAAACACCATATATTTT.

This chain uses TRBV28 with TRBJ2-1; TRBD1 might be the D (7 bases). Trimming pared 6 bases from V and 6 bases from J, leaving 21 bases between. Germline V CDR1 and CDR2: MDHEN, SYDVKM. The CDR3 totals 16 residues. Written as DNA, the CDR3 is TGTGCCAGCAGCGTTACAGGACCTCAGGGGGGCAATGAGCAGTTCTTC. Amino acids: CASSVTGPQGGNEQFF.

The chain combines TRBV28 with TRBJ1-3; 11 nucleotides align to TRBD1. This CDR3 has 16 amino acids. From germline, CDR1 is MDHEN and CDR2 SYDVKM. V trimming: 6 bases; J trimming: 5 bases; junction bases outside the gene matches: 9. CDR3 coding DNA: TGTGCCAGCAGCGGGCGGGACAGGGGGTCTCGAAACACCATATATTTT. Protein product: CASSGRDRGSRNTIYF.